This entry lists 10 T cell receptor beta chains sequenced from one sample in a study of cytomegalovirus exposure and HLA in healthy donors. The PCR made use of 60 Vbeta and 13 Jbeta primers. The data were produced by immunoSEQ multiplex PCR, yet TCRdb's version contains in-frame clones alone and is incomplete. The sample records about 150,000 clones, 75% to 85% being singletons. Source material: PBMCs. These TCRs come from a human donor in good health.

Only one count was recorded for this clone. The chain is built from TRBV27 and TRBJ2-7, with TRBD2 matching 14 bases. Germline-derived CDR1 and CDR2 are MNHEY and SMNVEV (reference sequence). This CDR3 is 16 amino acids long. V trimming: 7 bases; J trimming: 7 bases; junction bases outside the gene matches: 12. The CDR3 DNA follows: TGTGCCAGCACTTCGCGACTAGCGGGAGGGTCGGGTGAGCAGTACTTC. Amino acids: CASTSRLAGGSGEQYF.

The chain employs TRBV6-6 and TRBJ1-3, with D uncertain. Germline V CDR1 and CDR2: MNHNY, SVGAGI (reference sequence). Trimming took 3 bases from V and 0 from J, leaving 12 bases between them. This CDR3 spans 16 amino acids. CDR3 residues: CASSYDGESSGNTIYF. The CDR3 bases are TGTGCCAGCAGTTATGACGGGGAATCCTCTGGAAACACCATATATTTT.

The chain uses TRBV29-1 and TRBJ1-2, with a tentative D call TRBD1 (6 bases). From germline, CDR1 is SQVTM and CDR2 ANQGSEA. V lost 5 bases to trimming and J lost 2 bases, with 9 bases between them. CDR3 length: 12 residues. The CDR3 region has the DNA TGCAGCGTTTCAGACAGGAACTATGGCTACACCTTC. This encodes CSVSDRNYGYTF. Full variable domain (outside the CDR3, taken from reference TRBV29-1 and TRBJ1-2): SAVISQKPSRDICQRGTSLTIQCQVDSQVTMMFWYRQQPGQSLTLIATANQGSEATYESGFVIDKFPISRPNLTFSTLTVSNMSPEDSSIYLCSVSDRNYGYTFGSGTRLTVV.

This chain connects TRBV5-5 to TRBJ2-5; TRBD2 might be the D (6 bases). CDR3 length: 15 residues. Germline loops: CDR1 SGHKS, CDR2 YYEKEE (reference sequence). Trimming took 2 bases from V and 2 from J, leaving 13 bases between them. In DNA, the CDR3 is TGTGCCAGCAGCTTACTAGGGACTCCACAAGAGACCCAGTACTTC. This codes for CASSLLGTPQETQYF.

The chain couples TRBV9 to TRBJ2-5; 12 bases are a match to TRBD2. The germline V gene encodes CDR1 SGDLS and CDR2 YYNGEE. This CDR3 region has 13 residues. The V and J ends lost 5 bases and 7 bases, in that order; junction bases with no gene match: 3. CDR3 sequence: CASSVLAGGTQYF. CDR3 nucleotides: TGTGCCAGCAGTGTACTAGCGGGGGGGACCCAGTACTTC.

J is TRBJ1-1 and V is TRBV28, with no clear D. The V gene's germline CDR1 is MDHEN and CDR2 SYDVKM. V was trimmed by 4 bases and J by 0 bases, leaving 21 bases between them. This CDR3 contains 18 residues. CDR3 in amino acids: CASSSPPGVGSMNTEAFF. DNA of the CDR3: TGTGCCAGCAGTTCCCCCCCGGGAGTCGGTAGTATGAACACTGAAGCTTTCTTT.

The V and J genes are TRBV6-1 and TRBJ1-2; D is perhaps TRBD1 (5 bases). The CDR3 has 14 amino acids. Trimming stripped 8 bases from V and 5 bases from J, with 18 bases between. CDR1 and CDR2 from the germline V gene are MNHNS and SASEGT. The CDR3 loop is CASPSNRSLYGYTF. The DNA of the CDR3 is TGTGCCAGCCCGTCAAACAGGTCCCTTTATGGCTACACCTTC.

The chain couples TRBV7-6 to TRBJ2-7, with 7 bases fitting TRBD1. CDR1 and CDR2 (germline): SGHVS, FNYEAQ. The CDR3 runs to 13 residues. J was trimmed by 2 bases and V by 3 bases; bases with no gene match: 1. The chain's CDR3 is CASSFDRAYEQYF. The CDR3 coding sequence is TGTGCCAGCAGCTTCGACAGGGCCTACGAGCAGTACTTC.

The rearrangement uses TRBV7-9 and TRBJ1-1; TRBD1 agrees at 8 bases. This CDR3 has 15 residues. Germline-derived CDR1 and CDR2 are SEHNR and FQNEAQ (reference sequence). V shed 5 bases and J 2 bases; nucleotides not matched to a gene: 7. For the CDR3, the DNA is TGTGCCAGCAGCACAAACGGACAGGGCAACACTGAAGCTTTCTTT. Its translation is CASSTNGQGNTEAFF.

The gene calls are TRBV5-1 and TRBJ2-1; 16 bases agree with TRBD2. J gave up 0 bases and V 0 bases, and 12 bases lay outside the gene matches. The CDR3 is 22 amino acids. Germline CDR1 reads SGHRS; CDR2 reads YFSETQ. CDR3 sequence reads: CASSLGDPGLAGGLSSYNEQFF. The CDR3 DNA reads as TGCGCCAGCAGCTTGGGAGACCCGGGACTAGCGGGAGGGTTAAGCTCCTACAATGAGCAGTTCTTC.